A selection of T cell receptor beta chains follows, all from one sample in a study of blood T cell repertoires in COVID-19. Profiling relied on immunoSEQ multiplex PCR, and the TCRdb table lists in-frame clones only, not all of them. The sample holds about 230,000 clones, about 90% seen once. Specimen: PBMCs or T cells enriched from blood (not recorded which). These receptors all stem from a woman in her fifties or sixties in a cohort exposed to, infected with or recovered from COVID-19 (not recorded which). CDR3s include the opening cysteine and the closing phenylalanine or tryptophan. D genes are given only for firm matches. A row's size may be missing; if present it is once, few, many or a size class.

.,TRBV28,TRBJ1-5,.,CASSLSGGPSNQPQHF,TGTGCCAGCAGTTTATCCGGGGGGCCGAGCAATCAGCCCCAGCATTTT
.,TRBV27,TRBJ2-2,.,CASKPDRANTGELFF,TGTGCCAGCAAGCCCGACAGAGCGAACACCGGGGAGCTGTTTTTT
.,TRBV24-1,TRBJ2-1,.,CATSDGTLRNEQFF,TGTGCCACCAGTGATGGTACGCTACGCAATGAGCAGTTCTTC
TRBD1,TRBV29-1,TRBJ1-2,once,CSVDVGRGNYGYTF,TGCAGCGTTGACGTCGGCAGGGGGAACTATGGCTACACCTTC
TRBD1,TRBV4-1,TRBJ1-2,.,CASSSGTGPSWGYTF,TGCGCCAGCAGCTCTGGGACAGGGCCCTCCTGGGGCTACACCTTC
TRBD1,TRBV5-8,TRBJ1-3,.,CASSLDDRGREGNTIYF,TGTGCCAGCAGCTTGGACGACAGGGGACGGGAAGGAAACACCATATATTTT
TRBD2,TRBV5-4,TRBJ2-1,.,CASRPQRGSSYNEQFF,TGTGCCAGCAGGCCCCAGCGGGGGAGCTCCTACAATGAGCAGTTCTTC
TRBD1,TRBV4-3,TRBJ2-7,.,CASSQGIQGAYEQYF,TGCGCCAGCAGCCAAGGTATACAGGGGGCCTACGAGCAGTACTTC
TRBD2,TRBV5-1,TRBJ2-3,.,CASSSPERGATDTQYF,TGCGCCAGCAGCAGTCCGGAGCGGGGGGCCACAGATACGCAGTATTTT
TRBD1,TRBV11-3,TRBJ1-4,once,CASSPRTGPNEKLFF,TGTGCCAGCAGCCCGCGGACAGGGCCGAATGAAAAACTGTTTTTT
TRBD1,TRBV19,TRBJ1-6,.,CASSMGRTGGNSPLHF,TGTGCCAGTAGTATGGGTCGAACAGGGGGTAATTCACCCCTCCACTTT
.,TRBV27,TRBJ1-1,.,CASSPRGGVRAFF,TGTGCCAGCAGTCCCCGGGGGGGGGTGAGAGCTTTCTTT
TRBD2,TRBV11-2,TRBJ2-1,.,CASSLTAGGQNEQFF,TGTGCCAGCAGCTTAACCGCGGGGGGGCAGAATGAGCAGTTCTTC
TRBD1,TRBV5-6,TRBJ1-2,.,CASSFGQANYGYTF,TGTGCCAGCAGCTTCGGACAGGCGAACTATGGCTACACCTTC
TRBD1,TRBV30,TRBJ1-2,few,CAWSINRNRGQTF,TGTGCCTGGAGTATAAACAGGAACAGGGGGCAGACCTTC
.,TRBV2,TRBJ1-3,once,CASSVAGVGNTIYF,TGTGCCAGCAGTGTTGCAGGGGTTGGAAACACCATATATTTT
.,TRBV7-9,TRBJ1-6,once,CASSSPGREDSPLHF,TGTGCCAGCAGCTCCCCGGGCCGGGAGGATTCACCCCTCCACTTT
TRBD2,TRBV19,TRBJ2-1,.,CASTQTSSALYNEQFF,TGTGCCAGTACTCAGACTAGCTCAGCCCTTTACAATGAGCAGTTCTTC
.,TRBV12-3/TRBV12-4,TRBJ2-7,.,CASSLNRGGPYF,TGTGCCAGCAGTTTGAACAGGGGAGGCCCCTACTTC
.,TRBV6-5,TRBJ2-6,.,CASREAGSAANVLTF,TGTGCCAGCAGAGAGGCGGGGTCGGCGGCCAACGTCCTGACTTTC
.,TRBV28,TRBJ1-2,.,CASSLSWNRVDYGYTF,TGTGCCAGCAGTTTATCATGGAACAGGGTCGACTATGGCTACACCTTC
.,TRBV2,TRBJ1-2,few,CASSDRGRGYTF,TGTGCCAGCAGTGACAGGGGACGGGGCTACACCTTC
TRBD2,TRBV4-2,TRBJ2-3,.,CASSPAGGITDTQYF,TGTGCCAGCAGCCCGGCGGGGGGGATCACAGATACGCAGTATTTT
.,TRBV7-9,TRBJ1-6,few,CASSTSGAPLHF,TGTGCCAGCAGCACGTCCGGGGCACCCCTCCACTTT
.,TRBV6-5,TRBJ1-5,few,CASSPRLRLPQHF,TGTGCCAGCAGTCCGCGGCTACGCTTGCCCCAGCATTTT
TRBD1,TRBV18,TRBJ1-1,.,CASSPTGDLTEAFF,TGTGCCAGCTCACCTACAGGGGATTTGACTGAAGCTTTCTTT
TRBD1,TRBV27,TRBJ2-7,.,CASRPRQGDEQYF,TGTGCCAGCAGGCCTAGACAGGGGGACGAGCAGTACTTC
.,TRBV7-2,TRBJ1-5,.,CASGIGWGNQPQHF,TGTGCCAGCGGTATCGGGTGGGGCAATCAGCCCCAGCATTTT
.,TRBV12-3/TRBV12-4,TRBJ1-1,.,CASSFRQASEAFF,TGTGCCAGCAGTTTTAGGCAGGCTTCTGAAGCTTTCTTT
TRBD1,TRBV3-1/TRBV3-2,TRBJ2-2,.,CASSPRGQGAVGELFF,TGTGCCAGCAGCCCTAGGGGGCAGGGGGCGGTCGGGGAGCTGTTTTTT
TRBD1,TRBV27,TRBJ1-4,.,CASRTDRDGGKLFF,TGTGCCAGCAGAACGGACAGGGACGGTGGAAAACTGTTTTTT
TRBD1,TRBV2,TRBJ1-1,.,CASSYGQDRNTEAFF,TGTGCCAGCAGCTACGGACAGGACAGGAACACTGAAGCTTTCTTT
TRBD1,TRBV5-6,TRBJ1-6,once,CASSLGTGASPLHF,TGTGCCAGCAGCTTGGGGACAGGGGCTTCACCCCTCCACTTT
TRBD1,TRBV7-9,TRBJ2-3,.,CASSSTGGSADTQYF,TGTGCCAGCAGCTCAACAGGGGGCAGTGCAGATACGCAGTATTTT
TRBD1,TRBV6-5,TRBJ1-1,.,CASRLGAGGREAFF,TGTGCCAGCAGGTTGGGGGCAGGGGGACGTGAAGCTTTCTTT
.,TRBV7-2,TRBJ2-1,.,CASSTGHLYNEQFF,TGTGCCAGCAGCACGGGACACCTATACAATGAGCAGTTCTTC
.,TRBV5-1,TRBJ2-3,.,CASSYDLDTQYF,TGCGCCAGCAGCTATGACTTGGATACGCAGTATTTT
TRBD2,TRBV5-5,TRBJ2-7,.,CASSFGLVYEQYF,TGTGCCAGCAGCTTCGGACTAGTCTACGAGCAGTACTTC
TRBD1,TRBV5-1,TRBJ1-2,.,CASSLRPPGQGANYGYTF,TGCGCCAGCAGCTTGAGGCCTCCGGGACAGGGGGCAAACTATGGCTACACCTTC
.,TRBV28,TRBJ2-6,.,CASSAQVLSGANVLTF,TGTGCCAGCAGCGCACAGGTACTCTCTGGGGCCAACGTCCTGACTTTC
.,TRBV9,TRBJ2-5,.,CASSANFETQYF,TGTGCCAGCAGCGCCAATTTTGAGACCCAGTACTTC
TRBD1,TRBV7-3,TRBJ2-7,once,CASSLSPGGGEQYF,TGTGCCAGCAGCTTAAGTCCAGGGGGCGGCGAGCAGTACTTC